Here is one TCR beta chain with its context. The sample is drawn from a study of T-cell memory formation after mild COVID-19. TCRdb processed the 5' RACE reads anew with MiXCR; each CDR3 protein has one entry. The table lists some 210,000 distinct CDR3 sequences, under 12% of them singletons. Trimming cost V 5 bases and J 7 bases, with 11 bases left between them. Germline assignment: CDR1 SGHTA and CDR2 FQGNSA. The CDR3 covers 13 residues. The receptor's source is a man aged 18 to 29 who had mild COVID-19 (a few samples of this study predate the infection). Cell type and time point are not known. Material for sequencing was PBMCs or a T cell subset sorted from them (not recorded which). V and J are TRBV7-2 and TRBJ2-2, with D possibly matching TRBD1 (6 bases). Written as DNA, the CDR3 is TGTGCCAGCAGCCAGGGGTTCCTCGGGGAGCTGTTTTTT. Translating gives CASSQGFLGELFF.